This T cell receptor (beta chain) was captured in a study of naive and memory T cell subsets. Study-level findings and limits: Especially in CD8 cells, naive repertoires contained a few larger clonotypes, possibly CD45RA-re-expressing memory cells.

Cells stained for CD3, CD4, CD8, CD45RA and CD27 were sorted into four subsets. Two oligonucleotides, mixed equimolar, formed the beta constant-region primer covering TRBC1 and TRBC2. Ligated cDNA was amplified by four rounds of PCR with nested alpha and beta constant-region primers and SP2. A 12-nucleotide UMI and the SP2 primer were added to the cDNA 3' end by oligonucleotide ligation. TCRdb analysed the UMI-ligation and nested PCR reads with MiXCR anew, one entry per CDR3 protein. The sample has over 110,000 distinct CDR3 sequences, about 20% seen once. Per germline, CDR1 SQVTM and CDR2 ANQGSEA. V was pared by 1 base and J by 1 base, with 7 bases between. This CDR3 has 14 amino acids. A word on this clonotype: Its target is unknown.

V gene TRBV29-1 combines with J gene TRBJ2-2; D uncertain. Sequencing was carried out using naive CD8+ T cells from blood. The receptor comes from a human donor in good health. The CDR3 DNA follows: TGCAGCGTTGAAGGCGCGCTGAACACCGGGGAGCTGTTTTTT. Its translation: CSVEGALNTGELFF.